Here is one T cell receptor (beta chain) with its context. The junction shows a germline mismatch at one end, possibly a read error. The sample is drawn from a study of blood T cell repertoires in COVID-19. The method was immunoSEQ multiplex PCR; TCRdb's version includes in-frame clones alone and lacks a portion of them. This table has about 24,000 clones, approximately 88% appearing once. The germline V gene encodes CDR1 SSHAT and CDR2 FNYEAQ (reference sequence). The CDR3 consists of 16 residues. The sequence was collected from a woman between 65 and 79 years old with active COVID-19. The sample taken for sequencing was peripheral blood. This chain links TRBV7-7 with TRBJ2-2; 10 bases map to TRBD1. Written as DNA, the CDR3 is TGTGCTAGCAGCTTAGCGACAGGGGGCGCCTCTGGGGAGCTGTTTTTT. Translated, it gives CASSLATGGASGELFF.